The 4 T cell receptor beta chains given below trace back to one sample, sequenced in a study of T cell responses to AZD1222 COVID-19 vaccine. Repertoires were generated with immunoSEQ multiplex PCR, while TCRdb's copy carries only in-frame clones and drops some. This sample has some 130,000 clones, with approximately 91% found just once. The sample here was peripheral blood, taken 28 days after the second AZD1222 dose. The receptors here all came from an adult who received the AZD1222 COVID-19 vaccine.

The rearrangement joins TRBV27 to TRBJ1-3; D uncertain. With 2 bases removed from V and 6 bases from J, the gap between germline ends came to 11 bases. The length of the CDR3 is 14 residues. Germline V gene lookup returns CDR1 MNHEY and CDR2 SMNVEV (reference sequence). The CDR3 nucleotides are TGTGCCAGCAGTTTAAAACCTTTGTTAAACACCATATATTTT. Translation: CASSLKPLLNTIYF.

The chain carries TRBV27 and TRBJ1-2; D not certain. The germline gives CDR1 MNHEY, CDR2 SMNVEV (reference sequence). The CDR3 sequence is 13 residues long. The germline V and J ends were trimmed by 2 bases and 0 bases, with 4 bases remaining between them. CDR3 nucleotides: TGTGCCAGCAGTTTAAGAGCTAACTATGGCTACACCTTC. This translates into CASSLRANYGYTF.

This clone was detected only once. The genes are TRBV7-8 and TRBJ2-7; a possible D gene is TRBD2 (6 bases). Germline V gives CDR1 SGHVS, CDR2 FQNEAQ. V lost 5 bases and J 4 bases, leaving 18 bases between the germline ends. The CDR3 spans 15 residues. The CDR3 spells CASSPDWGVWYEQYF. The DNA for the CDR3 is TGTGCCAGCAGCCCAGACTGGGGGGTCTGGTACGAGCAGTACTTC.

This clone was observed a handful of times. This chain links TRBV7-2 with TRBJ1-5; D is ambiguous. CDR1 and CDR2 from the germline V gene are SGHTA and FQGNSA. The CDR3 has 13 residues. The V end lost 3 bases, the J end lost 6 bases, and 9 bases lay between the germline ends. The CDR3: CASSFIEGQPQHF. The CDR3 DNA reads TGTGCCAGCAGCTTCATCGAGGGTCAGCCCCAGCATTTT.